This T cell receptor beta chain appears in the sequencing data of a study of blood T cell repertoires in COVID-19. TCRdb's table, derived via immunoSEQ multiplex PCR, lists solely in-frame clones and lacks some. The repertoire includes under 500,000 clones, around 89% of them detected once, and over 4% sits in the top ten. The CDR3 contains 15 residues. V gave up 2 bases and J gave up 2 bases, with 11 bases separating them. CDR1 and CDR2 (germline): WNHNN, SYGVQD (reference sequence). The gene calls are TRBV10-1 and TRBJ2-3; D is uncertain. The specimen was peripheral blood. The clonotype originates from a woman younger than 45 with acute or convalescent COVID-19. The CDR3 spells CASSENVLLTDTQYF. For the CDR3, the DNA is TGCGCCAGCAGTGAGAACGTCTTACTCACAGATACGCAGTATTTT.